These T cell receptor beta chains were read from a single sample in a study of T cell responses to AZD1222 COVID-19 vaccine. Only in-frame clones appear in the TCRdb table, and some are missing; sequencing was by immunoSEQ multiplex PCR. The profile shows over 150,000 clones, roughly 92% of them singletons. Sequencing used peripheral blood, obtained 28 days after the second AZD1222 dose. The source of these receptors is an adult who received the AZD1222 COVID-19 vaccine. CDR3s include the opening cysteine and the closing phenylalanine or tryptophan. A D gene is named only where the DNA matches it firmly. Clone sizes are given selectively: once, few, many, or a class where the clone is expanded.

TRBV6-1,once,TRBJ1-5,NA,TGTGCCAGCAGTGGGAATGGAGGCGGTGGTTATAGCAATCAGCCCCAGCATTTT,CASSGNGGGGYSNQPQHF
TRBV28,NA,TRBJ1-2,TRBD1,TGTGCCAGCAGTGTCGGACAGGGCCTCCATGGCTACACCTTC,CASSVGQGLHGYTF
TRBV5-1,once,TRBJ2-7,TRBD2,TGCGCCAGCAGCTCCGAGACTAGCGGGGTTTACGAGCAGTACTTC,CASSSETSGVYEQYF
TRBV3-1/TRBV3-2,NA,TRBJ1-4,NA,TGTGCCAGCAGCCAAGGGGCTTTTAATGAAAAACTGTTTTTT,CASSQGAFNEKLFF
TRBV7-8,once,TRBJ1-5,NA,TGTGCCAGCAGCAAGGGGGGAAATAGCAATCAGCCCCAGCATTTT,CASSKGGNSNQPQHF
TRBV5-4,NA,TRBJ1-1,NA,TGTGCCAGCAGCTTGGGAACCAACACTGAAGCTTTCTTT,CASSLGTNTEAFF
TRBV20-1,NA,TRBJ1-3,NA,TGCAGTGCTAAAGGAAACACCATATATTTT,CSAKGNTIYF
TRBV6-1,NA,TRBJ1-2,NA,TGTGCCAGCAGTGAGCAGGGCTATGGCTACACCTTC,CASSEQGYGYTF
TRBV3-1/TRBV3-2,NA,TRBJ1-1,NA,TGTGCCAGCAGCCAAGAGGGAATCGTCACTGAAGCTTTCTTT,CASSQEGIVTEAFF
TRBV28,NA,TRBJ1-1,NA,TGTGCCACCCAAGTACAGGGAACTGAAGCTTTCTTT,CATQVQGTEAFF
TRBV5-1,NA,TRBJ1-1,NA,TGCGCCAGCACCTTGGCAGGTCTCCAGGGAAGGAACACTGAAGCTTTCTTT,CASTLAGLQGRNTEAFF
TRBV19,once,TRBJ2-3,NA,TGTGCCAGTAGTATAGCCCCCCGTCCAGATACGCAGTATTTT,CASSIAPRPDTQYF
TRBV18,NA,TRBJ1-2,NA,TGTGCCAGCTCACCAGCAGGAGCTAACTATGGCTACACCTTC,CASSPAGANYGYTF
TRBV5-4,once,TRBJ1-2,NA,TGTGCCAGCAGCTTGGGCGGAGCTAACTATGGCTACACCTTC,CASSLGGANYGYTF
TRBV5-6,NA,TRBJ1-1,TRBD1,TGTGCCAGCAGCTTGGAATTTTCAGGGGGAAACACTGAAGCTTTCTTT,CASSLEFSGGNTEAFF
TRBV5-1,NA,TRBJ1-1,NA,TGCGCCAGCAGACGGGAGGCCACTGAAGCTTTCTTT,CASRREATEAFF
TRBV28,NA,TRBJ2-1,TRBD2,TGTGCCAGCAGTTCATTTGGCGGGGGGGTGAATGAGCAGTTCTTC,CASSSFGGGVNEQFF
TRBV28,NA,TRBJ1-2,NA,TGTGCCAGCAGTTTACCTAACTATGGCTACACCTTC,CASSLPNYGYTF
TRBV5-6,once,TRBJ1-2,TRBD1,TGTGCCAGCAGCTTGATAACAGGGGCTAGCTATGGCTACACCTTC,CASSLITGASYGYTF
TRBV7-6,NA,TRBJ1-1,NA,TGTGCCAGCAGCCTAGGGGAGGTACCGAACACTGAAGCTTTCTTT,CASSLGEVPNTEAFF
TRBV6-5,NA,TRBJ1-1,NA,TGTGCCAGCAGGTTCGGGGACACTGAAGCTTTCTTT,CASRFGDTEAFF
TRBV11-3,NA,TRBJ2-6,TRBD1,TGTGCCAGCAGCTCCGGACAGGGGGCCTCTGGGGCCAACGTCCTGACTTTC,CASSSGQGASGANVLTF
TRBV7-8,NA,TRBJ1-4,TRBD1,TGTGCCAGCAGCTTCCGGGACAGGGGGTCTACTAATGAAAAACTGTTTTTT,CASSFRDRGSTNEKLFF
TRBV6-2/TRBV6-3,NA,TRBJ1-6,NA,TGTGCCAGCAGTTACAGCAATTCACCCCTCCACTTT,CASSYSNSPLHF
TRBV9,NA,TRBJ1-2,TRBD1,TGTGCCAGCAGCGTAGGGGGTCAGGGGGCTTATGGCTACACCTTC,CASSVGGQGAYGYTF
TRBV12-3/TRBV12-4,NA,TRBJ1-5,NA,TGTGCCAGCATTTTAGGGGGAAATCAGCCCCAGCATTTT,CASILGGNQPQHF
TRBV3-1/TRBV3-2,NA,TRBJ2-6,TRBD2,TGTGCCAGCAGCCTGGTTAGCGGGGGATCTGGGGCCAACGTCCTGACTTTC,CASSLVSGGSGANVLTF
TRBV19,once,TRBJ1-2,TRBD1,TGTGCCAGTAGCCCTATCGGGACAGGGACAGGGGGATACTATGGCTACACCTTC,CASSPIGTGTGGYYGYTF
TRBV5-1,NA,TRBJ2-1,TRBD1,TGCGCCAGCAGCTTCGGACAGGATTACAATGAGCAGTTCTTC,CASSFGQDYNEQFF
TRBV18,NA,TRBJ1-1,NA,TGTGCCAGCTCACAGGACAAGGGGAACACTGAAGCTTTCTTT,CASSQDKGNTEAFF
TRBV11-2,NA,TRBJ2-7,TRBD1,TGTGCCAGCAGCTCACGAGTTACTTTACAGGGGGCCGAGCAGTACTTC,CASSSRVTLQGAEQYF
TRBV5-6,NA,TRBJ1-2,NA,TGTGCCAGCAGCTTAGAACCAGGACGGAACTTCTATGGCTACACCTTC,CASSLEPGRNFYGYTF
TRBV5-6,NA,TRBJ1-2,TRBD1,TGTGCCAGCAGCATTAGGACAGGTCTTATCGGCTACACCTTC,CASSIRTGLIGYTF
TRBV10-3,NA,TRBJ2-5,TRBD1,TGTGCCATCAGTGAGACCCCGGGACAGGGGGAAGAGACCCAGTACTTC,CAISETPGQGEETQYF
TRBV7-9,NA,TRBJ1-5,NA,TGTGCCAGCAGCTTAGAAGGAATCTGGGGACAGCCCCAGCATTTT,CASSLEGIWGQPQHF
TRBV6-2/TRBV6-3,NA,TRBJ1-2,TRBD1,TGTGCCAGCAGTTACACCCCAGGGGGTGGCTACACCTTC,CASSYTPGGGYTF
TRBV4-1,NA,TRBJ1-1,NA,TGCGCCAGCAGCATCAGCTTTCGAGAGGTGGGCACTGAAGCTTTCTTT,CASSISFREVGTEAFF
TRBV4-2,NA,TRBJ1-1,NA,TGTGCCAGCAGCCAGCTACTGAACACTGAAGCTTTCTTT,CASSQLLNTEAFF
TRBV21-1,NA,TRBJ1-1,NA,TGTGCCAGCACGGGACAGGGTTGGATGCCGATCAACACTGAAGCTTTCTTT,CASTGQGWMPINTEAFF
TRBV11-2,NA,TRBJ1-1,NA,TGTGCCAGCAGCTTAGTAGAGAACACTGAAGCTTTCTTT,CASSLVENTEAFF
TRBV4-3,NA,TRBJ1-4,NA,TGCGCCAGCAGCCTGACAGTGGATGAAAAACTGTTTTTT,CASSLTVDEKLFF
TRBV19,NA,TRBJ1-6,NA,TGTGCCACTAAGAGAGGGGGGATAGATTCACCCCTCCACTTT,CATKRGGIDSPLHF
TRBV4-1,NA,TRBJ1-1,NA,TGCGCCAGCAGCCAGACTGGTACAGGAGTAGAAGCTTTCTTT,CASSQTGTGVEAFF
TRBV4-3,NA,TRBJ2-2,NA,TGCGCCAGCAGCCAACTTCGGGTGGGGCATAAACCCAGGGGGGAGCTGTTTTTT,CASSQLRVGHKPRGELFF
TRBV30,NA,TRBJ1-3,NA,TGTGCCTGGAGTGTACCAGGGAGGTGGAACACCATATATTTT,CAWSVPGRWNTIYF
TRBV5-4,NA,TRBJ1-4,NA,TGTGCCAGCAGCTTGAAGGGACCGATGGGTGAAAAACTGTTTTTT,CASSLKGPMGEKLFF
TRBV28,once,TRBJ1-2,NA,TGTGCCAGCAGTTTACTTCCCTATGGCTACACCTTC,CASSLLPYGYTF
TRBV7-9,NA,TRBJ2-5,TRBD2,TGTGCCAGCAGCTTGGGAGGGACTACAGCTTTGGAGACCCAGTACTTC,CASSLGGTTALETQYF
TRBV5-1,NA,TRBJ1-2,NA,TGCGCCAGCAGCCCGGCTGGCAGAGTATCATCTAACTATGGCTACACCTTC,CASSPAGRVSSNYGYTF
TRBV7-8,NA,TRBJ2-2,TRBD2,TGTGCCAGCAGCTCCTCTAGGAGAGCGGGGGGGCACGGCGGGGAGCTGTTTTTT,CASSSSRRAGGHGGELFF
TRBV30,NA,TRBJ1-1,NA,TGTGCCTGGAGAGAAGGAGGGTCCGGGGGGCCTGAAGCTTTCTTT,CAWREGGSGGPEAFF
TRBV7-9,NA,TRBJ2-2,TRBD1,TGTGCCAGCACCATGGGACAGGGGGCCGGGGAGCTGTTTTTT,CASTMGQGAGELFF
TRBV6-2/TRBV6-3,NA,TRBJ2-7,NA,TGTGCCAGCAGTCCCCAAATTTTGGGCGAGCAGTACTTC,CASSPQILGEQYF
TRBV7-9,NA,TRBJ2-6,NA,TGTGCCAGCAGCCCGTCCCCGGGGACCTCTGGGGCCAACGTCCTGACTTTC,CASSPSPGTSGANVLTF